The present T cell receptor (beta chain) was sequenced within a study of Ad26.COV2.S vaccination and SARS-CoV-2 variants. General study findings and limits: Spike-specific TCR breadth was greater after Ad26.COV2.S than placebo.

Data came from immunoSEQ multiplex PCR; TCRdb stores just in-frame clones and leaves some out. In the table there are fewer than 900,000 clones, roughly nine tenths of which are singletons. As regards this clone: Antigen: not known.

Noted treatment: around 19 received Ad26.COV2.S at low or high dose, single or two shots; about 5 received placebo; per-sample allocation not given. At day 63 after the first vaccine or placebo injection, samples were drawn. Trimming cost V 4 bases and J 7 bases; bases outside gene matches: 7. Germline CDR1 and CDR2: SGHDT and YYEEEE. The CDR3 is 14 amino acids. The V call is TRBV5-6, the J call TRBJ1-4; 7 bases line up with TRBD1. The source of this sequence is a person aged 18-65 years who received the Ad26.COV2.S COVID-19 vaccine or a placebo. Material: peripheral blood, obtained in a trial of Ad26.COV2.S vaccine versus placebo. The CDR3 loop is CASSAQGVGEKLFF. For the CDR3, the DNA is TGTGCCAGCAGCGCTCAGGGGGTCGGTGAAAAACTGTTTTTT. Combining the CDR3 with reference TRBV5-6 and TRBJ1-4 gives the whole variable domain DAGVTQSPTHLIKTRGQQVTLRCSPKSGHDTVSWYQQALGQGPQFIFQYYEEEERQRGNFPDRFSGHQFPNYSSELNVNALLLGDSALYLCASSAQGVGEKLFFGSGTQLSVL.